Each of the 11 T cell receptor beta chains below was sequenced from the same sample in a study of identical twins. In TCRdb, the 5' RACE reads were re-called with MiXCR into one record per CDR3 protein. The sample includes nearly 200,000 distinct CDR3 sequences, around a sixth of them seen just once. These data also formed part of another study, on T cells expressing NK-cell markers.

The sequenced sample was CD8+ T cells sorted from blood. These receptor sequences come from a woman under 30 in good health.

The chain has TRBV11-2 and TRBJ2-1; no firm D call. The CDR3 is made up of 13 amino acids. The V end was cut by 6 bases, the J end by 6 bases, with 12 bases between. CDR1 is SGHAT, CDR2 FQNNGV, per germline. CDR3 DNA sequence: TGTGCCAGCAGACACCCAATCGCCAATGAGCAGTTCTTC. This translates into CASRHPIANEQFF.

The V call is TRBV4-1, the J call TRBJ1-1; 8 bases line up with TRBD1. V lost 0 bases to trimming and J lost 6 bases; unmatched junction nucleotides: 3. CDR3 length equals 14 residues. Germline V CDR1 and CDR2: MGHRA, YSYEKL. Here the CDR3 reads CASSQDQGASEAFF. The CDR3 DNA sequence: TGCGCCAGCAGCCAAGACCAGGGGGCTTCTGAAGCTTTCTTT.

DNA of the CDR3: TGTGCCATCAGAACTGACAGACCCTACGAGCAGTACTTC. This sequence encodes CAIRTDRPYEQYF. V usage is TRBV10-3 and J usage is TRBJ2-7, with a tentative D call TRBD1 (5 bases). CDR3 length equals 13 residues. The V gene's germline CDR1 is ENHRY and CDR2 SYGVKD. The V gene lost 6 bases and the J gene lost 2 bases, with 11 bases spanning the gap.

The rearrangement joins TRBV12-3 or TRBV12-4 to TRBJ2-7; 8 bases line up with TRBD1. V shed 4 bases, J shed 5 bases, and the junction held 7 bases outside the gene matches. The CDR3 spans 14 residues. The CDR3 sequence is CASSSRGRKNEQYF. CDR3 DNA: TGTGCCAGCAGTTCCAGGGGGCGGAAGAACGAGCAGTACTTC.

CDR3 sequence (DNA): TGTGCCAGCAGGAAGGGACAGATTTATGGCTACGAGCAGTACTTC. Residues: CASRKGQIYGYEQYF. J is TRBJ2-7 and V is TRBV5-6; 7 nucleotides align to TRBD1. Germline V gene data show CDR1 as SGHDT and CDR2 as YYEEEE. The CDR3 covers 15 residues. V lost 5 bases and J lost 3; bases outside the gene matches: 11.

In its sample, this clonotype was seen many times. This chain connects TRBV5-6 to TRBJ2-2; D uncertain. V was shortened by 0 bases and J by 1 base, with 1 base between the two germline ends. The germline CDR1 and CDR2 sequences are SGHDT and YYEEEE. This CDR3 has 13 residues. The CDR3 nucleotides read TGTGCCAGCAGCTTGGTGAACACCGGGGAGCTGTTTTTT. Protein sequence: CASSLVNTGELFF.

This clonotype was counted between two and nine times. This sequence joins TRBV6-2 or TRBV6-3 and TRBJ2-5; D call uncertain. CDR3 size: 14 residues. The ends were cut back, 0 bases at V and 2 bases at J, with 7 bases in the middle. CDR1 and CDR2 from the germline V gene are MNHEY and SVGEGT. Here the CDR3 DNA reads TGTGCCAGCAGTTACTCGTCAGTACAAGAGACCCAGTACTTC. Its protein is CASSYSSVQETQYF.

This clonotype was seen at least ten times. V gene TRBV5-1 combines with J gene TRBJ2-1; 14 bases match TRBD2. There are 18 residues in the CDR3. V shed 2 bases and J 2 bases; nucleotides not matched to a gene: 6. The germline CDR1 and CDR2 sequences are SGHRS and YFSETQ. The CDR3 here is CASSFQTSGGATYNEQFF. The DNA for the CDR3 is TGCGCCAGCAGCTTCCAGACTAGCGGGGGGGCCACCTACAATGAGCAGTTCTTC.

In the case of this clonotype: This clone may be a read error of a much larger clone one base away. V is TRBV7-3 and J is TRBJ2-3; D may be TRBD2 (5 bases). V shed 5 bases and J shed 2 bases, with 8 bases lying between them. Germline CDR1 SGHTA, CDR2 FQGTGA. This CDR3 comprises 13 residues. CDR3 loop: CASSPGNTDTQYF. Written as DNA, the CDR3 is TGTGCCAGCAGCCCGGGGAACACAGATACGCAGTATTTT. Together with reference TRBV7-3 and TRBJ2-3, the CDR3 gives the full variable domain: GAGVSQTPSNKVTEKGKYVELRCDPISGHTALYWYRQSLGQGPEFLIYFQGTGAADDSGLPNDRFFAVRPEGSVSTLKIQRTERGDSAVYLCASSPGNTDTQYFGPGTRLTVL.

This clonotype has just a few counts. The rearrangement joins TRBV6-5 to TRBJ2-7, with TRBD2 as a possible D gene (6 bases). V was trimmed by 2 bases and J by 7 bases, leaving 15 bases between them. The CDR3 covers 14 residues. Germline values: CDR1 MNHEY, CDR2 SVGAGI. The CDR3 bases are TGTGCCAGCAGTTACCACCCGTTGGAGGGAGAGCAGTACTTC. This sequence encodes CASSYHPLEGEQYF.

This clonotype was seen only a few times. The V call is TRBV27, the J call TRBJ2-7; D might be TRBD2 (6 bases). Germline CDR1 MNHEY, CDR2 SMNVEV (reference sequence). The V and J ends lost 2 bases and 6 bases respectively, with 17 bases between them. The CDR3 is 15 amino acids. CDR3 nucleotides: TGTGCCAGCAGTTTACTGGGACCGGGGAGGTCCGAGCAGTACTTC. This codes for CASSLLGPGRSEQYF.